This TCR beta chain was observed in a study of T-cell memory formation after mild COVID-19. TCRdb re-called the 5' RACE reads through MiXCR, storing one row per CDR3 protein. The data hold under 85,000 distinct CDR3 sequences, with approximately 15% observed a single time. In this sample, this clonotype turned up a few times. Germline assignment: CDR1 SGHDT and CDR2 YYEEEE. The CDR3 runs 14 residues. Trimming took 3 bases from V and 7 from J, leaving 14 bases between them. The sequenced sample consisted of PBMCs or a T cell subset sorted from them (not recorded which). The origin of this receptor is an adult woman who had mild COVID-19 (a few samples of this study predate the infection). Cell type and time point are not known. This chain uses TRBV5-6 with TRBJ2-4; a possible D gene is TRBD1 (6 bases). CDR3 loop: CASSSTTGWNIQYF. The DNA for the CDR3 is TGTGCCAGCAGCTCGACGACAGGCTGGAACATTCAGTACTTC.